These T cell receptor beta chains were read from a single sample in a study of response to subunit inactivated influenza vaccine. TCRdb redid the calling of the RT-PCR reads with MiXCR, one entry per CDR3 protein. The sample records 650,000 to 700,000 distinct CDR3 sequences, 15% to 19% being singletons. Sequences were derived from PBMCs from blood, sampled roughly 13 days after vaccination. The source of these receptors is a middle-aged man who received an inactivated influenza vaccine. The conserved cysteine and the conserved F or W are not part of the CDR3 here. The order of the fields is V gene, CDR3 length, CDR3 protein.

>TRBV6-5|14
ASSYSGSGPSYEQY
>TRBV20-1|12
SATLAGAWDEQF
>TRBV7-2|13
ASNLLGSGANVLT
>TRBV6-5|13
ASSSVGRAKNIQY
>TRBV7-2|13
ASSLVGGRNTEAF
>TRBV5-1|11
ASSFWGPNEQF
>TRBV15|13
ATSRAGQGGEKLF
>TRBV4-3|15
ASSQAVAGVKTDTQY
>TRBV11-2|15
ASSLSRGRENYNEQF
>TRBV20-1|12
SAKTSGRSNEQY
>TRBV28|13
ASSLQGVSTDTQY
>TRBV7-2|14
ASSFSLAGDTDTQY
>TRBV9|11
ASSRTEAYEQY
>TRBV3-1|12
ASSPLGEADGYT
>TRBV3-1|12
ASSQVPLAYEQY
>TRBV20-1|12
SAFMTSELYEQY
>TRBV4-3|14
ASSQVPGPTYNEQF
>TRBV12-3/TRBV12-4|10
ASSFAGNVLT